This T cell receptor beta chain is drawn from a study of T cell responses to AZD1222 COVID-19 vaccine. Study-level findings and limits: Spike-specific TCR breadth and depth went up after people got two AZD1222 doses.

This CDR3 has 9 amino acids. CDR1 and CDR2 (germline): SNHLY, FYNNEI. Notes on this clone: Its cognate antigen is unknown. A read error may account for a junction end that differs from germline.

Some clones are missing from TCRdb's copy, which holds only in-frame ones; the method was immunoSEQ multiplex PCR. The table includes around 130,000 clones, roughly 89% detected once. This clonotype was obtained from an adult in good health. Here the sequenced sample was peripheral blood, taken on day 0 of AZD1222 vaccination. This sequence joins TRBV2 and TRBJ1-4; D is undetermined. In nucleotides, the CDR3 is TGTGCCAGCAGTCCCCCCCTCTCTTTT. Residues: CASSPPLSF.